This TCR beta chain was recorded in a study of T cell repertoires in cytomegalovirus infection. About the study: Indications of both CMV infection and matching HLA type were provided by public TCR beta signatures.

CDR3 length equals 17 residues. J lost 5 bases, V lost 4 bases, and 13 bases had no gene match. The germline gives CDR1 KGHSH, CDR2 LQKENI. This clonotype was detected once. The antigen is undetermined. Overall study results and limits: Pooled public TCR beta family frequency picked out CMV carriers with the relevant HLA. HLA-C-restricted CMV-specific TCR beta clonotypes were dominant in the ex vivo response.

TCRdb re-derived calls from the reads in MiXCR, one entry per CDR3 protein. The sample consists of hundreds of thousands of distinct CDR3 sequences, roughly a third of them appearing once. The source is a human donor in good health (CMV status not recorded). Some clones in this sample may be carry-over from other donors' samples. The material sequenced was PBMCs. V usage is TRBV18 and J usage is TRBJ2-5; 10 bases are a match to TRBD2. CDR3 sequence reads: CASSRLTPGLAWETQYF. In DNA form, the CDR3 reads TGTGCCAGCTCACGCCTCACACCGGGACTAGCGTGGGAGACCCAGTACTTC.